This TCR beta chain stems from a study of cytomegalovirus exposure and HLA in healthy donors. Germline V gene sequence: CDR1 MNHEY, CDR2 SMNVEV (reference sequence). This CDR3 contains 15 residues. The germline V and J ends were trimmed by 2 bases and 8 bases, with 18 bases remaining between them. The PCR was carried out with 60 Vbeta primers and 13 Jbeta primers. Sequencing used immunoSEQ multiplex PCR; TCRdb keeps in-frame clones, though not all of them. The table records fewer than 200,000 clones, 81% of them present only once. Sample: PBMCs. The clonotype was recovered from a man aged 40-55 years in good health and CMV-seropositive. The chain couples TRBV27 to TRBJ1-2; a weak D match, TRBD1 (5 bases). The CDR3 coding sequence is TGTGCCAGCAGTTTAAGCGGGGGATTAACGGGGGGCTACACCTTC. Translated, it gives CASSLSGGLTGGYTF.